A single T cell receptor (beta chain) is shown here with its context. Its antigen is still unknown. The entry originates in a study of blood T cells in healthy people across ages. Regarding the study as a whole: Naive T cell percentage strongly correlated with TCR beta diversity. As age increased, TCR beta diversity per million T cells fell in a roughly linear fashion.

Donors gave approximately 9.9 milliliters of peripheral blood apiece. Isolation of PBMCs gave at least 7 million cells per sample. This CDR3 is 15 amino acids long. Trimming pared 9 bases from V and 0 bases from J, leaving 12 bases between. Germline lookup yields CDR1 SNHLY and CDR2 FYNNEI. A second PCR of 7 to 11 cycles used a sample-barcoded 5' primer and a J-beta primer mix. MiXCR was run by TCRdb on the 5' RACE reads, yielding one entry per CDR3 protein. Of 790,000 or so distinct CDR3 sequences in the sample, approximately 53% were seen once. The clonotype originates from a man aged 35-49 years in good health. The sequenced sample was blood. This rearrangement joins TRBV2 to TRBJ2-6; D perhaps matches TRBD1 (6 bases). The CDR3 reads CASEKQGSGANVLTF. The CDR3 DNA is TGTGCCAGTGAAAAACAGGGCTCTGGGGCCAACGTCCTGACTTTC.